This TCR beta chain was retrieved from a study of cytomegalovirus exposure and HLA in healthy donors. Regarding the study as a whole: Cytomegalovirus status, reportedly, was diagnosed with high specificity and sensitivity by the classifier.

CDR3 length equals 16 residues. CDR1 is MDHEN and CDR2 is SYDVKM in the germline V gene. V lost 4 bases to trimming and J lost 0 bases, with 13 bases between them. The primer mix had 60 Vbeta and 13 Jbeta primers. The method was immunoSEQ multiplex PCR; TCRdb's version includes in-frame clones alone and lacks a portion of them. The data show 95,000 to 110,000 clones, about 9.4% seen once. In regard to this clone: Antigen specificity is unknown.

Donors counted as nominally healthy when sampled, yet unrecorded immune exposures were likely. The receptor was isolated from a man aged 40-49 years in good health and CMV-seropositive. Sequencing input: PBMCs. The genes are TRBV28 and TRBJ1-5, with D perhaps TRBD1 (6 bases). CDR3 region: CASSSRTENSNQPQHF. The CDR3 region has the DNA TGTGCCAGCAGTTCAAGGACAGAAAATAGCAATCAGCCCCAGCATTTT.